These 23 T cell receptor beta chains originate from one sample sequenced in a study of metastatic and nonmetastatic thyroid tumors. Thyroid surgery had not been preceded by any treatment in any patient. TCRdb re-clonotyped the PCR reads through MiXCR. The table lists around 31,000 clones, about 15% of them singletons, with around a fifth in the top ten. Source material: blood. All receptors derive from a male donor with papillary thyroid cancer or a benign thyroid nodule (not recorded which). Some clones in this sample may be carry-over from other donors' samples.

There are many counts of this clone. The chain uses TRBV7-9 and TRBJ2-5; tentative D call: TRBD2 (6 bases). The CDR3 totals 16 residues. The V end lost 5 bases, the J end lost 5 bases, and 21 bases lay between the germline ends. Germline CDR1 and CDR2: SEHNR and FQNEAQ (reference sequence). CDR3 nucleotide sequence: TGTGCCAGCAGCACCCTGCGGGGCACCTTCGGGGAGACCCAGTACTTC. This translates into CASSTLRGTFGETQYF.

This clone was observed many times. This rearrangement joins TRBV6-5 to TRBJ1-2; D not resolved. The germline V gene encodes CDR1 MNHEY and CDR2 SVGAGI. The CDR3 length is 14 residues. The V end lost 2 bases, the J end lost 8 bases, and 15 bases lay between the germline ends. In nucleotides, the CDR3 is TGTGCCAGCAGTTACAGTGGAGCTCGAAGAGGCTACACCTTC. This gives the protein CASSYSGARRGYTF.

This clone occurred many times. The V call is TRBV27, the J call TRBJ2-7, with 7 bases aligning to TRBD1. Per the germline V gene, CDR1 is MNHEY and CDR2 is SMNVEV (reference sequence). The trim removed 6 bases at V and 2 bases at J, leaving 4 bases unmatched. This CDR3 region has 13 residues. CDR3 sequence (DNA): TGTGCCAGCAGCCCGACAGGGCCCTACGAGCAGTACTTC. It is translated as CASSPTGPYEQYF.

V is TRBV6-4 and J is TRBJ2-7, with 15 bases matching TRBD2. CDR3 size: 17 residues. The V segment lost 7 bases and the J segment 2 bases; nucleotides outside the gene matches: 9. CDR1 is MRHNA, CDR2 SNTAGT, per germline. The CDR3 spells CASNPGLAGGKTYEQYF. The CDR3, as DNA: TGTGCCAGCAATCCGGGACTAGCGGGGGGTAAAACCTACGAGCAGTACTTC.

This clone came up many times. The chain links TRBV6-1 to TRBJ2-3, with 9 positions matching TRBD2. The CDR3 is 15 residues long. After removal of 4 bases from V and 5 bases from J, the junction contained 7 bases not matched to a gene. Germline V gives CDR1 MNHNS, CDR2 SASEGT. The CDR3 protein is CASSVVAGVGDTQYF. In nucleotides, the CDR3 is TGTGCCAGCAGTGTTGTAGCGGGAGTGGGAGATACGCAGTATTTT.

This clone was seen only a few times. The V and J genes are TRBV10-3 and TRBJ1-2, with 9 bases lining up with TRBD1. Germline V gene lookup returns CDR1 ENHRY and CDR2 SYGVKD. With 2 bases clipped from V and 8 bases from J, the junction kept 12 bases outside the gene matches. There are 16 residues in the CDR3. The CDR3 loop is CAISERGQGLVGGYTF. The CDR3 DNA sequence: TGTGCCATCAGTGAGCGGGGACAGGGACTTGTTGGGGGCTACACCTTC.

This clone has ten or more counts. The chain uses TRBV29-1 and TRBJ1-4, with 9 nucleotides matching TRBD1. Germline V lookup: CDR1 SQVTM, CDR2 ANQGSEA. The CDR3 totals 12 residues. The ends lost 7 bases at V and 7 bases at J; junction bases unmatched: 4. CDR3 bases: TGCAGCGGGGGACAGGGACGTGAAAAACTGTTTTTT. Translating it yields CSGGQGREKLFF.

This clone came up many times. The CDR3 sequence is CSAPRGHTGELFF. In DNA, the CDR3 is TGCAGTGCTCCCCGGGGTCATACCGGGGAGCTGTTTTTT. This chain joins TRBV20-1 and TRBJ2-2; D might be TRBD2 (5 bases). The V end lost 5 bases, the J end lost 5 bases, and 12 bases lay between the germline ends. Germline assignment: CDR1 DFQATT and CDR2 SNEGSKA (reference sequence). The CDR3 covers 13 residues.

In its sample, this clone was seen many times. The chain has TRBV30 and TRBJ2-5; no definite D call. This CDR3 is built from 13 residues. Germline assignment: CDR1 GTSNPN and CDR2 SVGIG (reference sequence). V was pared by 0 bases and J by 2 bases, with 7 bases between. The CDR3 is CAWSVSDQETQYF. The CDR3 nucleotides read TGTGCCTGGAGTGTCTCAGATCAAGAGACCCAGTACTTC.

Judged by abundance, this clone is medium-sized (0.01 to 0.1%). The chain uses TRBV12-3 or TRBV12-4 and TRBJ2-7; 8 bases match TRBD1. V shed 7 bases, J shed 4 bases, and the junction held 9 bases outside the gene matches. The length of the CDR3 is 14 residues. In DNA form, the CDR3 reads TGTGCCAGCAACCGGCAGGGGGCGGGGTACGAGCAGTACTTC. Amino acid sequence: CASNRQGAGYEQYF.

In its sample, this clone was seen many times. A much larger clone is a single base away; this may be a read error. This rearrangement joins TRBV5-8 to TRBJ1-2, with a tentative D call TRBD1 (6 bases). With 1 base removed from V and 7 bases from J, the gap between germline ends came to 17 bases. Germline V lookup: CDR1 SGHTS, CDR2 YDEGEE. The CDR3 totals 15 residues. The CDR3 DNA reads as TGTGCCAGCAGCTTGCAAGGACGGGGGGCGCTTGGCTACACCTTC. The encoded protein is CASSLQGRGALGYTF.

This clone was seen ten or more times. Sequence at one end of the junction differs from germline and may be a read error. The chain joins TRBV5-1 to TRBJ2-1; 9 bases line up with TRBD1. Germline V lookup: CDR1 SGHRS, CDR2 YFSETQ. This CDR3 is built from 15 residues. CDR3 coding DNA: TGCGCCAACAGCTTACGGACAGGGGAGGGCAATGAGCAGTTCTTC. It is translated as CANSLRTGEGNEQFF.

This clone was counted at least ten times. The CDR3 coding sequence is TGTGCCAGCAGCCAAGTTGAACGGGAGCAGTTCTTC. Amino acid sequence: CASSQVEREQFF. The chain couples TRBV3-1 to TRBJ2-1; D ambiguous. The CDR3 length is 12 residues. In germline, CDR1 is LGHDT, CDR2 YNNKEL (reference sequence). Trimming shortened V by 1 base and J by 10 bases, and 8 bases separated the two germline ends.

This clone was found many times. The chain uses TRBV30 and TRBJ2-7; no firm D call. CDR1 is GTSNPN, CDR2 SVGIG, per germline (reference sequence). Trimming removed 2 bases from V and 2 bases from J, with 13 bases in between. The CDR3 runs 14 residues. The chain's CDR3 is CAWSFPGSTYEQYF. The CDR3 bases are TGTGCCTGGAGTTTCCCCGGTAGTACCTACGAGCAGTACTTC.

The chain uses TRBV6-5 and TRBJ2-7; possibly TRBD2 for D (5 bases). This CDR3 is built from 14 residues. V was cut by 6 bases and J by 4 bases, with 16 bases left in between. Germline V gene lookup returns CDR1 MNHEY and CDR2 SVGAGI. In DNA form, the CDR3 reads TGTGCCAGCAGAGTGACTATCGCCGTTTACGAGCAGTACTTC. Protein product: CASRVTIAVYEQYF.

The gene calls are TRBV12-3 or TRBV12-4 and TRBJ2-7; D is ambiguous. The germline V and J ends were trimmed by 5 bases and 5 bases, with 10 bases remaining between them. The CDR3 runs to 12 residues. CDR3 loop: CASSERTNEQYF. In nucleotides, the CDR3 is TGTGCCAGCAGTGAAAGAACTAACGAGCAGTACTTC.

This clone was counted many times. The chain combines TRBV7-2 with TRBJ2-3; D not resolved. Looked up from germline, CDR1 is SGHTA and CDR2 is FQGNSA. Deletions cut 2 bases from V and 4 bases from J, with 10 bases between. This CDR3 is 14 amino acids long. CDR3 nucleotide sequence: TGTGCCAGCAGCTTAATCTTCGGGTCAGATACGCAGTATTTT. Translating it yields CASSLIFGSDTQYF.

This clone was observed at least ten times. The chain links TRBV6-1 to TRBJ2-7; tentatively, D is TRBD2 (5 bases). Trimming shortened V by 5 bases and J by 2 bases, and 13 bases separated the two germline ends. There are 14 residues in the CDR3. Germline V gives CDR1 MNHNS, CDR2 SASEGT. DNA of the CDR3: TGTGCCAGCAGTCCAAGAGGGCCGACCTACGAGCAGTACTTC. It codes for CASSPRGPTYEQYF.

The chain couples TRBV5-4 to TRBJ2-1; 7 bases map to TRBD2. J gave up 8 bases and V 0 bases, and 8 bases lay outside the gene matches. The CDR3 is made up of 15 amino acids. The germline V gene encodes CDR1 SGHNT and CDR2 YYREEE (reference sequence). In DNA form, the CDR3 reads TGTGCCAGCAGCTTGGAAGTTGCGGGAGTCCATGAGCAGTTCTTC. Protein sequence: CASSLEVAGVHEQFF.

This clone has at least ten counts. The chain combines TRBV19 with TRBJ2-5; perhaps TRBD2 as D (5 bases). CDR1 LNHDA and CDR2 SQIVND come from the germline V gene (reference sequence). The length of the CDR3 is 13 residues. Trimming shortened V by 5 bases and J by 0 bases, and 7 bases separated the two germline ends. CDR3 in amino acids: CASSPGNQETQYF. Here the CDR3 DNA reads TGTGCCAGTAGTCCGGGGAACCAAGAGACCCAGTACTTC.

This clone showed up many times. The chain links TRBV30 to TRBJ2-7; perhaps TRBD2 as D (5 bases). Trimming pared 2 bases from V and 4 bases from J, leaving 12 bases between. The CDR3 is 13 amino acids. CDR1 and CDR2 from the germline V gene are GTSNPN and SVGIG (reference sequence). The CDR3 sequence: CAWSRGPSYEQYF. Written as DNA, the CDR3 is TGTGCCTGGAGTCGAGGGCCATCGTACGAGCAGTACTTC.

Many counts were recorded for this clone. This chain joins TRBV27 and TRBJ1-6, with D possibly being TRBD1 (6 bases). The germline V and J ends were trimmed by 3 bases and 4 bases, with 16 bases remaining between them. Germline loops: CDR1 MNHEY, CDR2 SMNVEV (reference sequence). The length of the CDR3 is 17 residues. The DNA for the CDR3 is TGTGCCAGCAGTTTCACGGGGGGCCGATGGTATAATTCACCCCTCCACTTT. The encoded protein is CASSFTGGRWYNSPLHF.

Points on this clone: At one boundary the junction diverges from the germline segment, which might be a read error. The chain is built from TRBV2 and TRBJ1-3, with D possibly TRBD1 on 5 matching bases. CDR1 and CDR2 from the germline V gene are SNHLY and FYNNEI. There are 14 residues in the CDR3. The chain's CDR3 is CASSPQVTGNNIYF. DNA of the CDR3: TGTGCCAGCAGTCCACAGGTCACTGGAAACAACATATATTTT. Filled out from reference TRBV2 and TRBJ1-3, the complete variable domain reads EPEVTQTPSHQVTQMGQEVILRCVPISNHLYFYWYRQILGQKVEFLVSFYNNEISEKSEIFDDQFSVERPDGSNFTLKIRSTKLEDSAMYFCASSPQVTGNNIYFGEGSWLTVV.